This TCR beta chain was recorded in a study of naive and memory T cell subsets (dated by TCRdb to about 2017). The study in broad terms: The study applied an open-source, UMI-based TCR alpha and beta sequencing pipeline to sorted naive and memory peripheral blood T cell subsets. The results of the functional CMV T cell responses matched the IgG serology results in every case. RNA was DNase-treated and reverse transcribed with TCR constant-region primers, mostly using SuperScript III. Findings and caveats that apply to the study as a whole: RNA-based TCR counts may be influenced by expression changes linked to T cell activation and differentiation. After error correction, over 90% of naive TCR sequences appeared only once, giving much steeper abundance distributions than memory subsets. No ground truth was available to validate the repertoire findings for the naive and memory subsets. In both CD4 and CD8 cells, going from naive through CM, EM and EMRA, the Gini index went up while Shannon and inverse Simpson diversity went down. The abundance of TCRs followed a power law with an exponent that differed between naive and memory subsets yet stayed consistent across the three individuals. Single alpha or beta chain sequences, rather than paired alpha/beta receptors, were used to define clonotypes. A few larger clonotypes were present in naive repertoires, particularly the CD8 repertoires, and these clonotypes were possibly memory cells re-expressing CD45RA.

Library construction relied on UMI-ligation and nested PCR. To cover both TRBC1 and TRBC2, the beta constant-region primer consisted of an equimolar mix of two oligonucleotides. T4 RNA ligase 1 ligated a single-stranded oligonucleotide carrying the SP2 primer and a 12-nucleotide UMI to the cDNA 3' end. The ligated cDNA went through four rounds of PCR with nested alpha and beta constant-region primers together with the SP2 primer. Incubation of the ligation reaction was carried out at 16 degrees C for roughly 20-25 hours. PCR2 was typically performed as a SYBR Green qPCR and was stopped at a predetermined threshold so that over-amplification was prevented. Every purification after the first one was done using Agencourt AMPure XP magnetic beads. Library quantification was done by Qubit, followed by a TapeStation check on which the main peak was expected at around 650 bp. Pooled libraries were sequenced on an Illumina MiSeq using v2 2x251 paired-end kits, and typically roughly 0.85-2.1 million reads were obtained per sample. Each sample library was pooled at approximately 3.6 nM, and about 5-8% PhiX was included to improve cluster recognition. The authors processed their data as follows. Using tag matching that tolerated one base-pair mismatch, Decombinator assigned V and J genes to FASTQ reads that had been processed by Demultiplexor. UMIs were used by Collapsinator to correct both sequencing errors and frequency errors arising from PCR heterogeneity. CDR3Translator translated TCRs and extracted CDR3s from the conserved cysteine to the FGXG phenylalanine, flagging non-productive sequences. Gini, Shannon entropy and inverse Simpson indices were computed after subsampling the repertoires to the same number of UMI-defined TCRs. Within the linear range, a power law was fitted to clonotype abundance distributions using maximum likelihood. When run on a single naive CD8 sample, MIGEC and the pipeline yielded similar UMI counts, similar unique TCR numbers and similar clonal distributions. One analysis removed from the naive repertoire any naive TCRs that were also found in any memory subset from the same donor. The repertoires were searched for several thousand CMV-associated CDR3 sequences that had been compiled from VDJdb and a published dataset. TCRdb redid the processing of the public reads, applying fastp at Q25 and MiXCR, and retained in-frame beta chains. Rows are combined by CDR3 protein, so each entry shows the most common genes and DNA. TCRdb's processing, not the authors' own work, is the source of the V and J calls. For this sample the table gives 140,000 to 150,000 distinct CDR3 sequences, of which approximately 15% were detected only once. The biggest ten clones account for about 0.15% of the sample.

Reading the germline V gene gives CDR1 MNHEY and CDR2 SVGEGT. Trimming at the junction amounts to 6 bases on V and 4 bases on J, and the germline ends lie 14 bases apart. Spanning cysteine to phenylalanine, the CDR3 consists of 14 amino acids. Left in the record is the CDR3 DNA by itself, 42 bases read in frame from the first base. This clonotype has a handful of counts. The antigen it recognizes is unknown. The input lacks base qualities; no much larger clone sits a single base away. From the second PCR step on, the TCR alpha and beta chain libraries were amplified in separate reactions. The CMV status of each donor was determined by measuring IFNgamma production from CD4+ T cells after fresh PBMCs had been stimulated overnight with CMV viral lysate. Using Miltenyi beads, CD4 T cells were first positively selected, and CD8 T cells were then positively selected from the CD4-negative fraction. Cells stained for CD3, CD4, CD8, CD45RA, CD27 and a live/dead dye were sorted on a BD Aria II into four subsets by CD45RA and CD27. A few healthy volunteers provided blood, and the blood of each volunteer was split into CD4 and CD8 T cells and then into four differentiation subsets. Approximately 0.13 L of peripheral blood was drawn per donor, and PBMC were isolated by Ficoll-Paque PLUS density-gradient centrifugation. After sorting, cells were lysed in RLT buffer, RNA was extracted using a Qiagen RNeasy kit, and the extracted RNA was stored at -80 degrees C.

Sequencing used naive CD4+ T cells from blood. Per the publication, the cell subset or site label means: naive T cells, CD45RA high CD27+. The rearrangement joined TRBV6-2 or TRBV6-3 to TRBJ2-3, with TRBD1 perhaps the D gene, on 8 matching bases. The origin of this receptor is a human donor in good health. The CDR3 protein: CASRDREGADTQYF. The bases are TGTGCCAGCAGGGACAGGGAGGGCGCAGATACGCAGTATTTT.